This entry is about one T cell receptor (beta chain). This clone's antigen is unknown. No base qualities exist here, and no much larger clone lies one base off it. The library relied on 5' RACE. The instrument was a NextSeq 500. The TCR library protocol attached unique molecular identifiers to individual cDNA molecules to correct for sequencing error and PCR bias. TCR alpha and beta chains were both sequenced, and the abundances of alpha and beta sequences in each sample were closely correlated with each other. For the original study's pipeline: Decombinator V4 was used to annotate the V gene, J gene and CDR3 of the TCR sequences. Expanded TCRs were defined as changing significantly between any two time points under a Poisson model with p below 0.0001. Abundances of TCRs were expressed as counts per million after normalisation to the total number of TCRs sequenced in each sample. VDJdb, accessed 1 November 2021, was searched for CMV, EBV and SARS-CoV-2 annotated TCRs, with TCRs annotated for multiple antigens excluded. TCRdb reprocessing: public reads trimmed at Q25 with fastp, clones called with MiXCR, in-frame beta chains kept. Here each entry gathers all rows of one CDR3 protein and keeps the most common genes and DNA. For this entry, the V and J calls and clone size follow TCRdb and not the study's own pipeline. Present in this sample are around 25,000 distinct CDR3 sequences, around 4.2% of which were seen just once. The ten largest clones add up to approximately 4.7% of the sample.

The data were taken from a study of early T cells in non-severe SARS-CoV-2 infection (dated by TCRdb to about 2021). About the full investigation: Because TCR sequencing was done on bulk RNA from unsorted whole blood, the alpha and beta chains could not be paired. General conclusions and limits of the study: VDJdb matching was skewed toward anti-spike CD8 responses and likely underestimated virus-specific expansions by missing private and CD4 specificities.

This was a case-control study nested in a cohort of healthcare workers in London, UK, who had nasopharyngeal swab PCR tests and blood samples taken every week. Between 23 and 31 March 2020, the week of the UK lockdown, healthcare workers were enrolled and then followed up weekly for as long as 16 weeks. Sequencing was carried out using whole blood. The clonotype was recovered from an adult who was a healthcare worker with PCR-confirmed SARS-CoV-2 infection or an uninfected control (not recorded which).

The DNA sequence is TGTGCCAGCAGCTTATCTAGCGGGGGAAGCGGCGAGCAGTACTTC. Its protein product is CASSLSSGGSGEQYF. The chain uses TRBV7-6 and TRBJ2-7, and TRBD2 matches 10 of the central bases. Unmatched junction bases come to 7, with V trimmed by 2 bases and J by 6 bases. The CDR3 spans 15 residues, from the cysteine through the phenylalanine. The CDR3 DNA has 45 bases and is translated from base 1. CDR1 SGHVS and CDR2 FNYEAQ are derived from the germline V gene.